This T cell receptor (beta chain) came from a study of shared clonotypes between healthy human individuals. From germline, CDR1 is MNHNS and CDR2 SASEGT. Trimming shortened V by 2 bases and J by 9 bases, and 11 bases separated the two germline ends. This CDR3 contains 13 residues. Regarding the study as a whole: Generation probability values for non-shared clonotypes were lower than those for clonotypes shared by all four donors.

Clones were sequenced by immunoSEQ multiplex PCR, and TCRdb holds only the in-frame ones, with some missing. The sample yields about 510,000 clones, 90% to 97% seen once. Comment on this clone: The antigen is not known.

The sample consisted of naive CD4+ T cells sorted from blood. Regarding subset: CD45RA+ positively selected. The chain links TRBV6-1 to TRBJ2-1, with a weak D call TRBD2 (5 bases). The clonotype was recovered from a woman in her 30s in good health. CDR3 sequence: CASSEMRVAEQFF. CDR3 DNA: TGTGCCAGCAGTGAAATGAGGGTTGCTGAGCAGTTCTTC.